The present T cell receptor beta chain was sequenced within a study of blood T cell repertoires in COVID-19. The overall study: T cells, B-cell-depleted T cells, or PBMCs provided the cDNA or gDNA that served as material.

Participant-given clinical history determined each cohort assignment. Repertoires were generated with immunoSEQ multiplex PCR, while TCRdb's copy carries only in-frame clones and drops some. The sample lists fewer than 250,000 clones, 80% seen once, with around 7% in the top ten. This TCR derives from a woman aged 35 to 49 with acute COVID-19. The sequenced material came from PBMCs or T cells enriched from blood (not recorded which).

The CDR3 nucleotides read TGCGCCAGCAGCCAACGAAGAGCGGGACAGGTCACCGGGGAGCTGTTTTTT. Protein sequence: CASSQRRAGQVTGELFF. The chain recombines TRBV4-1 with TRBJ2-2; D is perhaps TRBD1 (8 bases). CDR3 size: 17 residues. Germline V gives CDR1 MGHRA, CDR2 YSYEKL. V lost 2 bases to trimming and J lost 4 bases, with 17 bases between them.